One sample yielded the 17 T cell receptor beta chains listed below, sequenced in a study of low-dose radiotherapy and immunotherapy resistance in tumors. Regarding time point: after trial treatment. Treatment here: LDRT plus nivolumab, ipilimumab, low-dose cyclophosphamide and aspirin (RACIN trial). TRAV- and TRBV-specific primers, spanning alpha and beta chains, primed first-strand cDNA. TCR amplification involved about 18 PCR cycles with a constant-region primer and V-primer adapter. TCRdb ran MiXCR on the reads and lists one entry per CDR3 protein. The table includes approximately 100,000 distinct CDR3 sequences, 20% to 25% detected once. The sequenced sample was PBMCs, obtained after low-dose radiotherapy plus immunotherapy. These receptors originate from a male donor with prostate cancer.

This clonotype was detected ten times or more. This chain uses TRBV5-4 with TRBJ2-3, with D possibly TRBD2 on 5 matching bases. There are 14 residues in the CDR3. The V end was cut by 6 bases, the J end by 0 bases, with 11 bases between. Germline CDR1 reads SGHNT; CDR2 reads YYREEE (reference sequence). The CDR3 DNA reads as TGTGCCAGCACCCCGGGGTTTAGCACAGATACGCAGTATTTT. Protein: CASTPGFSTDTQYF.

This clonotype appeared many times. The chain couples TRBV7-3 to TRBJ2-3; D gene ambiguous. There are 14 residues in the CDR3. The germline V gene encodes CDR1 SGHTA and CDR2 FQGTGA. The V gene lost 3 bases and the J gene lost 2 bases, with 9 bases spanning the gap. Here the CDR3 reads CASSLTIYTDTQYF. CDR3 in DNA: TGTGCCAGCAGCTTGACAATCTACACAGATACGCAGTATTTT.

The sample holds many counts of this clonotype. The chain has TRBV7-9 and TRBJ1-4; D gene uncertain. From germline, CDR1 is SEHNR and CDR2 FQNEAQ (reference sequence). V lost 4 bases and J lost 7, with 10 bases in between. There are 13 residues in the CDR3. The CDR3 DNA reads TGTGCCAGCAGCTCGATAGGGTTTGAAAAACTGTTTTTT. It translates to CASSSIGFEKLFF.

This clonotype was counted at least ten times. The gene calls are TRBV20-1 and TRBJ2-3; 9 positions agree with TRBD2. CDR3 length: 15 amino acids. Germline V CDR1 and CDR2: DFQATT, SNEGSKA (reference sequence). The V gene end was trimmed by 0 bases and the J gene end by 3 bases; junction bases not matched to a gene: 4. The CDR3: CSARDQTSGTDTQYF. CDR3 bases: TGCAGTGCTAGAGATCAGACTAGCGGTACAGATACGCAGTATTTT.

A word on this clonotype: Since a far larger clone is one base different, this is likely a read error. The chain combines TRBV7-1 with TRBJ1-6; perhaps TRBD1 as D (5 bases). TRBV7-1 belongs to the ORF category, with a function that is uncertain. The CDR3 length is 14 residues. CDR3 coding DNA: TGTGCCAGCAGCGCCGGGACGGCCACTTCACCCCCCCACTTT. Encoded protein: CASSAGTATSPPHF.

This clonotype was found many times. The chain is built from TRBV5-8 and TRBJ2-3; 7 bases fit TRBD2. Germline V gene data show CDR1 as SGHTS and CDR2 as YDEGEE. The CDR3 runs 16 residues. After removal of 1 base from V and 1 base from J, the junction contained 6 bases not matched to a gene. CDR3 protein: CASSLRGSGGTDTQYF. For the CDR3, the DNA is TGTGCCAGCAGCTTGAGAGGGAGCGGGGGCACAGATACGCAGTATTTT.

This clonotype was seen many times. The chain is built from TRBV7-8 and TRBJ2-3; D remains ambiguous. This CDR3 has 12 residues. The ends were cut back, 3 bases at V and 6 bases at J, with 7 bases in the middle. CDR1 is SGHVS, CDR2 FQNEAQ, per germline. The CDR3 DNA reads TGTGCCAGCAGCTTTGTCATGGATACGCAGTATTTT. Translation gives CASSFVMDTQYF.

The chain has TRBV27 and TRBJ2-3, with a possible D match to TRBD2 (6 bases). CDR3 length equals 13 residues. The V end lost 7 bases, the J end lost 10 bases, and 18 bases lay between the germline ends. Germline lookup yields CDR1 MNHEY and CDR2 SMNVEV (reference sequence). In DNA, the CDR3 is TGTGCCAGCACCCCGGGACTTCCCCAATCGCAGTATTTT. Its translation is CASTPGLPQSQYF.

The CDR3 bases are TGTGCCACCAGTGGGACAGGGCGCACGCAGTATTTT. Translating gives CATSGTGRTQYF. The J gene is TRBJ2-3, the V gene TRBV24-1, with 8 bases identical to TRBD1. In germline, CDR1 is KGHDR, CDR2 SFDVKD. The CDR3 is made up of 12 amino acids. V gave up 5 bases and J gave up 9 bases; unmatched junction bases: 3.

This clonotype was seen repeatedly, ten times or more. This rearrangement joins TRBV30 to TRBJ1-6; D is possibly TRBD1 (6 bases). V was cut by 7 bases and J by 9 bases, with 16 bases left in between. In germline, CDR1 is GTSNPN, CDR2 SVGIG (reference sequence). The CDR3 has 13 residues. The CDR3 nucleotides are TGTGCCTCCTCGCCAGGGGATGGTTCACCCCTCCACTTT. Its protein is CASSPGDGSPLHF.

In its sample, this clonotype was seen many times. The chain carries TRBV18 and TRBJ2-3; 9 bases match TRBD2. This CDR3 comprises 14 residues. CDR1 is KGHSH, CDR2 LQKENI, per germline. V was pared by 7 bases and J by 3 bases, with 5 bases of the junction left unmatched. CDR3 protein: CASLPGLATDTQYF. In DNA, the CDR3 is TGTGCCAGCTTGCCGGGACTAGCAACAGATACGCAGTATTTT.

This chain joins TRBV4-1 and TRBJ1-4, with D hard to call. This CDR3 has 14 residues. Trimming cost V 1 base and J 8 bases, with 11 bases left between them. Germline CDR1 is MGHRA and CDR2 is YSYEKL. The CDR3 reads CASSQGRLREKLFF. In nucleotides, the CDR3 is TGCGCCAGCAGCCAAGGCAGACTAAGGGAAAAACTGTTTTTT.

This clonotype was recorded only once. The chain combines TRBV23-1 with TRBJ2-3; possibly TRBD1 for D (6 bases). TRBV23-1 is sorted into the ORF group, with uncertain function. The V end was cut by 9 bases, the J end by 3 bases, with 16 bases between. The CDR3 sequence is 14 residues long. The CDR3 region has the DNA TGCGCCAGGTCGGGACATCCGGAGACAGATACGCAGTATTTT. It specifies CARSGHPETDTQYF.

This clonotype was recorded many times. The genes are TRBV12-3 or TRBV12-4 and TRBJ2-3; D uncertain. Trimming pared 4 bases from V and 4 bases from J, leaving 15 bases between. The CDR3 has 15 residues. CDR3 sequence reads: CASSSGRGLADTQYF. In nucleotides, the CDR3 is TGTGCCAGCAGTTCCGGGCGTGGTTTGGCAGATACGCAGTATTTT.

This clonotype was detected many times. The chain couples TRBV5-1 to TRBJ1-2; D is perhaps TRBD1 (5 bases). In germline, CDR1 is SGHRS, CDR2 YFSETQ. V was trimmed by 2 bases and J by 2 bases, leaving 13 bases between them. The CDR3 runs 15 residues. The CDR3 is CASSFQGSFNYGYTF. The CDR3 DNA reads TGCGCCAGCAGCTTTCAGGGTTCCTTCAACTATGGCTACACCTTC.

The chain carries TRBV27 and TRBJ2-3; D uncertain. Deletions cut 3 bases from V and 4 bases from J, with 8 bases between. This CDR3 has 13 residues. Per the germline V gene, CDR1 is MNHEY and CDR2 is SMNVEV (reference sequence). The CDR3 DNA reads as TGTGCCAGCAGTTTCGGATTGGCAGATACGCAGTATTTT. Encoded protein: CASSFGLADTQYF.

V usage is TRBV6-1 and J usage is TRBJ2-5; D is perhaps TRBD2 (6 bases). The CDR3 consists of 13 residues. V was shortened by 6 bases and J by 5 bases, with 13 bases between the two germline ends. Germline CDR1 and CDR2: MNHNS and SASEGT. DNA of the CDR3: TGTGCCAGCAGGGGACTGGCTGGGGAGACCCAGTACTTC. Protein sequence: CASRGLAGETQYF.